Each of the 21 T cell receptor beta chains below was sequenced from the same sample in a study of blood T cell repertoires in COVID-19. Repertoires were generated with immunoSEQ multiplex PCR, while TCRdb's copy carries only in-frame clones and drops some. This sample yields about 210,000 clones, of which about nine tenths are seen a single time; 10% belongs to the top ten. Sequencing used PBMCs or T cells enriched from blood (not recorded which). These TCRs come from a man aged 18 to 30 with acute COVID-19.

V usage is TRBV13 and J usage is TRBJ2-6, with TRBD2 matching 7 bases. The CDR3 has 19 residues. Losses at the gene ends were 3 bases for V and 0 bases for J; bases not matched to a gene: 11. Germline-derived CDR1 and CDR2 are PRHDT and FYEKMQ (reference sequence). DNA of the CDR3: TGTGCCAGCAGCTTCACTGGAGGGAGGGCCTTCTCTGGGGCCAACGTCCTGACTTTC. Residues: CASSFTGGRAFSGANVLTF. The variable domain in full, completed from reference TRBV13 and TRBJ2-6, reads AAGVIQSPRHLIKEKRETATLKCYPIPRHDTVYWYQQGPGQDPQFLISFYEKMQSDKGSIPDRFSAQQFSDYHSELNMSSLELGDSALYFCASSFTGGRAFSGANVLTFGAGSRLTVL.

The J gene is TRBJ2-2, the V gene TRBV30, with TRBD2 as a possible D gene (6 bases). The CDR3 loop spans 15 amino acids. The V gene lost 5 bases and the J gene lost 0 bases, with 13 bases spanning the gap. The germline V gene has CDR1 GTSNPN and CDR2 SVGIG (reference sequence). This CDR3 reads CAWGYGGTNTGELFF. CDR3 in DNA: TGTGCCTGGGGCTATGGAGGGACGAACACCGGGGAGCTGTTTTTT. The whole variable domain, filled in from reference TRBV30 and TRBJ2-2, reads SQTIHQWPATLVQPVGSPLSLECTVEGTSNPNLYWYRQAAGRGLQLLFYSVGIGQISSEVPQNLSASRPQDRQFILSSKKLLLSDSGFYLCAWGYGGTNTGELFFGEGSRLTVL.

This clone was detected only once. The chain is built from TRBV15 and TRBJ2-1; possible D gene TRBD2, 6 bases. The CDR3 extends over 17 amino acids. From germline, CDR1 is LNHNV and CDR2 YYDKDF (reference sequence). V dropped 5 bases and J dropped 4 bases, with 21 bases sitting between them. CDR3 amino acids: CATSVGGMTEPYNEQFF. CDR3 bases: TGTGCCACCAGCGTTGGAGGGATGACAGAACCATACAATGAGCAGTTCTTC.

V usage is TRBV6-5 and J usage is TRBJ2-3; D not certain. The V gene's germline CDR1 is MNHEY and CDR2 SVGAGI. The CDR3 runs to 14 residues. V gave up 6 bases and J gave up 0 bases, with 10 bases separating them. The CDR3 loop is CASRLERSTDTQYF. The DNA for the CDR3 is TGTGCCAGCAGACTGGAGAGAAGCACAGATACGCAGTATTTT.

This chain connects TRBV4-3 to TRBJ2-1; the D is unclear. CDR1 is LGHNA and CDR2 is YSLEER in the germline V gene. V lost 4 bases to trimming and J lost 0 bases, with 10 bases between them. The CDR3 spans 15 residues. DNA of the CDR3: TGCGCCAGCAGCCTCGGTTACAGCTCCTACAATGAGCAGTTCTTC. Protein product: CASSLGYSSYNEQFF.

This clone was counted once. The chain recombines TRBV30 with TRBJ2-1; 9 nucleotides line up with TRBD2. The junction had 7 bases not matched to a gene; V was cut back by 0 bases and J by 13 bases. The CDR3 consists of 13 residues. The germline gives CDR1 GTSNPN, CDR2 SVGIG (reference sequence). Here the CDR3 DNA reads TGTGCCTGGAGTGTTGGCCTAGCGGGACTCCAGTTCTTC. This translates into CAWSVGLAGLQFF.

This clone was seen just once. The rearrangement joins TRBV27 to TRBJ1-1; D is possibly TRBD1 (5 bases). The CDR3 sequence is 13 residues long. From germline, CDR1 is MNHEY and CDR2 SMNVEV (reference sequence). Trimming cost V 3 bases and J 2 bases, with 7 bases left between them. In nucleotides, the CDR3 is TGTGCCAGCAGTTTCAGGGAAAACACTGAAGCTTTCTTT. This codes for CASSFRENTEAFF.

This chain connects TRBV7-8 to TRBJ2-5; 8 nucleotides agree with TRBD2. The CDR3 is 16 residues long. Trimming removed 0 bases from V and 5 bases from J; junction bases left unmatched: 8. CDR1 SGHVS and CDR2 FQNEAQ come from the germline V gene. The CDR3 loop reads CASSLASGRAWETQYF. The CDR3 nucleotides are TGTGCCAGCAGCTTAGCCTCCGGGAGGGCCTGGGAGACCCAGTACTTC.

V and J are TRBV2 and TRBJ2-7, with 10 bases matching TRBD1. Germline V CDR1 and CDR2: SNHLY, FYNNEI. V lost 4 bases, J lost 3 bases, and 6 bases stayed unmatched. CDR3 length: 15 amino acids. CDR3 bases: TGTGCCAGCAGTGTGGGGACAGGGGCTCTCTACGAGCAGTACTTC. Its translation: CASSVGTGALYEQYF.

The genes are TRBV9 and TRBJ2-3, with a tentative D call TRBD2 (6 bases). CDR3 size: 15 residues. Germline assignment: CDR1 SGDLS and CDR2 YYNGEE. Trimming left V 3 bases short and J 2 bases short, with 13 bases between. CDR3 loop: CASSAGTSFTDTQYF. In DNA form, the CDR3 reads TGTGCCAGCAGCGCCGGGACTTCTTTCACAGATACGCAGTATTTT.

The chain recombines TRBV24-1 with TRBJ2-4; 7 positions match TRBD1. V was pared by 4 bases and J by 9 bases, with 8 bases of the junction left unmatched. The CDR3 has 14 residues. Germline V gene lookup returns CDR1 KGHDR and CDR2 SFDVKD. This chain's CDR3 is CATSDPDRASIQYF. The CDR3 DNA sequence: TGTGCCACCAGTGACCCTGACAGGGCGTCCATTCAGTACTTC.

The CDR3 DNA is TGCGCCAGCCGGAACGGCGGGGCTTTAGACGAGCAGTACTTC. Translated: CASRNGGALDEQYF. This sequence joins TRBV5-1 and TRBJ2-7, with a possible D match to TRBD2 (6 bases). Trimming took 7 bases from V and 5 from J, leaving 19 bases between them. The germline CDR1 and CDR2 sequences are SGHRS and YFSETQ. The CDR3 is 14 residues long.

The chain links TRBV24-1 to TRBJ2-7; perhaps TRBD1 as D (6 bases). CDR1 KGHDR and CDR2 SFDVKD come from the germline V gene. The CDR3 is made up of 13 amino acids. V lost 11 bases and J lost 5, with 18 bases in between. The CDR3 sequence: CANSTGPLDEQYF. In nucleotides, the CDR3 is TGTGCCAACTCGACAGGCCCTCTTGACGAGCAGTACTTC.

The V gene is TRBV7-6, the J gene TRBJ2-1; D might be TRBD2 (5 bases). The V end lost 5 bases, the J end lost 0 bases, and 11 bases lay between the germline ends. CDR1 and CDR2 (germline): SGHVS, FNYEAQ. This CDR3 region has 15 residues. In nucleotides, the CDR3 is TGTGCCAGCAGCCAAGGGAGATCCTCCTACAATGAGCAGTTCTTC. Translation gives CASSQGRSSYNEQFF. The full variable domain, rest sourced from reference TRBV7-6 and TRBJ2-1, is GAGVSQSPRYKVTKRGQDVALRCDPISGHVSLYWYRQALGQGPEFLTYFNYEAQQDKSGLPNDRFSAERPEGSISTLTIQRTEQRDSAMYRCASSQGRSSYNEQFFGPGTRLTVL.

In its sample, this clone was seen once. The chain links TRBV5-1 to TRBJ1-3; D unclear. The V and J ends lost 0 bases and 2 bases respectively, with 12 bases between them. The germline V gene encodes CDR1 SGHRS and CDR2 YFSETQ. The CDR3 consists of 16 residues. The CDR3 region is CASSLGRETTGNTIYF. CDR3 nucleotide sequence: TGCGCCAGCAGCTTGGGGAGGGAGACAACTGGAAACACCATATATTTT.

This clone has just one count. The rearrangement uses TRBV5-1 and TRBJ2-1; the D is unclear. This CDR3 comprises 15 residues. Germline CDR1 reads SGHRS; CDR2 reads YFSETQ. Trimming removed 0 bases from V and 0 bases from J, with 7 bases in between. This chain's CDR3 is CASSLAPSSYNEQFF. For the CDR3, the DNA is TGCGCCAGCAGCTTGGCCCCGAGCTCCTACAATGAGCAGTTCTTC.

This clone came up once. The CDR3 bases are TGTGCCAGCAGTTCGGGACTAGCGGGAGTAGAGCAGTTCTTC. It yields the protein CASSSGLAGVEQFF. This chain uses TRBV14 with TRBJ2-1, with TRBD2 matching 14 bases. CDR1 SGHDN and CDR2 FVKESK come from the germline V gene. V was pared by 6 bases and J by 10 bases, with 5 bases of the junction left unmatched. CDR3 length equals 14 residues.

V gene TRBV18 combines with J gene TRBJ1-2, with D uncertain. This CDR3 is 14 amino acids long. V shed 3 bases and J shed 4 bases, with 12 bases lying between them. Germline assignment: CDR1 KGHSH and CDR2 LQKENI. The CDR3 DNA reads TGTGCCAGCTCACCGGGAGCCTTTCGCTATGGCTACACCTTC. Translated, it gives CASSPGAFRYGYTF.

CDR3 region: CASSGGTSGRGADTQYF. In DNA, the CDR3 is TGTGCCAGCAGTGGCGGGACTAGCGGGAGAGGGGCAGATACGCAGTATTTT. The chain has TRBV5-5 and TRBJ2-3; 14 bases line up with TRBD2. The V gene end was trimmed by 5 bases and the J gene end by 4 bases; junction bases not matched to a gene: 9. Germline lookup yields CDR1 SGHKS and CDR2 YYEKEE (reference sequence). CDR3 length: 17 amino acids.

J is TRBJ2-7 and V is TRBV27; 11 bases align to TRBD2. V shed 6 bases and J 3 bases; nucleotides not matched to a gene: 1. CDR1 is MNHEY, CDR2 SMNVEV, per germline (reference sequence). The CDR3 consists of 13 residues. CDR3 in amino acids: CASSLAGGYEQYF. In nucleotides, the CDR3 is TGTGCCAGCAGCCTAGCGGGAGGCTACGAGCAGTACTTC.

The V and J genes are TRBV12-3 or TRBV12-4 and TRBJ1-1, with a weak D call TRBD1 (5 bases). V was trimmed by 6 bases and J by 1 base, leaving 9 bases between them. This CDR3 contains 13 residues. The CDR3 DNA is TGTGCCAGCAGCTCAGACAGGAACACTGAAGCTTTCTTT. It codes for CASSSDRNTEAFF.